Sequencing of this T cell receptor (beta chain) was carried out in a study of PD-L1 blockade in urothelial cancer. CDR1 is LNHNV, CDR2 YYDKDF, per germline (reference sequence). This CDR3 comprises 15 residues. The ends lost 3 bases at V and 4 bases at J; junction bases unmatched: 2. Profiling relied on immunoSEQ multiplex PCR, and the TCRdb table lists in-frame clones only, not all of them. The sample has some 15,000 clones, 70% to 90% seen once; the top ten hold approximately 14%. Sample: PBMCs, taken around atezolizumab (anti-PD-L1) treatment. V is TRBV15 and J is TRBJ2-3; TRBD2 aligns across 12 bases. This receptor was obtained from a man aged 65-85 years with urothelial cancer. The CDR3 DNA is TGTGCCACCAGCAGGACTAGCGGGGGCGCAGATACGCAGTATTTT. Its protein product is CATSRTSGGADTQYF.